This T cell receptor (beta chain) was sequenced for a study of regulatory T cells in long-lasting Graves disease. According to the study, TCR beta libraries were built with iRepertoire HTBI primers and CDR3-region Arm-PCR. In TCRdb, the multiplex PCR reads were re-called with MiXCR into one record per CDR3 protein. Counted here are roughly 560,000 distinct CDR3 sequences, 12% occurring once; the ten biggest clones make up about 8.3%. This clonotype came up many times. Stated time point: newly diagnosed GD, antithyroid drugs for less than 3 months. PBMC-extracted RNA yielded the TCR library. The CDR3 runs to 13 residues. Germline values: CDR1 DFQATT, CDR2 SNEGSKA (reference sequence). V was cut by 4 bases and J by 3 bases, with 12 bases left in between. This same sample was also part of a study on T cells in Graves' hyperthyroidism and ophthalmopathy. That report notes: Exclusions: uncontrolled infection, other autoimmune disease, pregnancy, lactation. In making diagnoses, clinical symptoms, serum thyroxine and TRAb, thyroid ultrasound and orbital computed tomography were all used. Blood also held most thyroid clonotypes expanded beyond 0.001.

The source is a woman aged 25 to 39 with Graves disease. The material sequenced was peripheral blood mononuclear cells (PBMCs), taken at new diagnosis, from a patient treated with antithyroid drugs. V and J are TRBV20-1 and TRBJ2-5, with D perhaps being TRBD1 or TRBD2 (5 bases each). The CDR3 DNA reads TGCAGTGCTACCCGGGGACGGGAAGAGACCCAGTACTTC. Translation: CSATRGREETQYF.